This T cell receptor (beta chain) was sequenced during a study of T-cell reconstitution after alpha-beta-depleted transplantation in children. The J segment lost 8 bases and the V segment lost 6 bases, leaving 8 bases of the junction unmatched. The V gene's germline CDR1 is SNHLY and CDR2 FYNNEI. The CDR3 runs to 14 residues. Researchers prepared the TCRbeta library using unique molecular identifiers, the study reports. TCRdb processed the PCR reads anew with MiXCR; each CDR3 protein has one entry. The table includes approximately 510,000 distinct CDR3 sequences, roughly 18% detected once. This clonotype was found a few times.

The rearrangement uses TRBV2 and TRBJ2-1; 9 nucleotides line up with TRBD2. The sample consisted of PBMCs from the stem cell graft donor, taken from the stem cell graft. The sequence was collected from a human donor who donated a stem cell graft to a child with acute lymphoblastic leukemia. In DNA form, the CDR3 reads TGTGCCAGCAGACTAGCGGGTTTTGAGTATGAGCAGTTCTTC. Translated: CASRLAGFEYEQFF.